These 28 T cell receptor beta chains were all obtained from the same sample, sequenced in a study of cytomegalovirus exposure and HLA in healthy donors (dated by TCRdb to about 2017). Library generation was performed with the immunoSEQ multiplex PCR assay. For the multiplex PCR, a mixture combining 60 forward primers for TCR Vbeta segments and 13 reverse primers for TCR Jbeta segments was used. Drawn from immuneACCESS, this table holds only the in-frame rearrangements with V and J called that TCRdb kept. Clones are partly lost; checked studies trace under half to an unresolved V gene and leave the rest unexplained. A total of some 130,000 clones appear in this sample, over 75% of them only once. The ten biggest clones cover under 5.5% of the sample. Sequenced sample: PBMCs. The origin of the receptors is a man aged 25 to 40 in good health.

The chain uses TRBV5-1 and TRBJ2-5; 9 nucleotides line up with TRBD2. J gave up 5 bases and V 3 bases, and 14 bases lay outside the gene matches. This CDR3 has 17 amino acids. CDR1 SGHRS and CDR2 YFSETQ come from the germline V gene. The CDR3 is CASSSSSGTSSGETQYF. CDR3 in DNA: TGCGCCAGCAGCTCCAGTTCCGGGACTAGCAGCGGGGAGACCCAGTACTTC.

The rearrangement uses TRBV11-3 and TRBJ2-1; 14 bases line up with TRBD2. The CDR3 consists of 15 residues. Per the germline V gene, CDR1 is SGHNT and CDR2 is YENEEA. V was clipped by 5 bases and J by 9 bases; unmatched bases: 6. The CDR3 reads CASSPGLAGVGEQFF. The CDR3 coding sequence is TGTGCCAGCAGCCCGGGACTAGCGGGAGTAGGTGAGCAGTTCTTC.

The chain recombines TRBV19 with TRBJ2-7, with 8 bases fitting TRBD1. The CDR3 length is 13 residues. The germline V gene has CDR1 LNHDA and CDR2 SQIVND (reference sequence). J lost 6 bases, V lost 4 bases, and 5 bases had no gene match. Here the CDR3 DNA reads TGTGCCAGTAGTACCAATACAGGGGGCGAGCAGTACTTC. It encodes CASSTNTGGEQYF. The whole variable domain, remainder taken from reference TRBV19 and TRBJ2-7, is DGGITQSPKYLFRKEGQNVTLSCEQNLNHDAMYWYRQDPGQGLRLIYYSQIVNDFQKGDIAEGYSVSREKKESFPLTVTSAQKNPTAFYLCASSTNTGGEQYFGPGTRLTVT.

V is TRBV19 and J is TRBJ2-7, with TRBD2 matching over 8 bases. There are 17 residues in the CDR3. Germline loops: CDR1 LNHDA, CDR2 SQIVND (reference sequence). V lost 9 bases to trimming and J lost 1 base; unmatched junction nucleotides: 17. DNA of the CDR3: TGTGCCAGCTCGGGGGTAGCGGGAACTCAGACTTCCTACGAGCAGTACTTC. This gives the protein CASSGVAGTQTSYEQYF.

Note on this clone: Germline and junction disagree at one end, which may indicate a read error. This rearrangement joins TRBV7-9 to TRBJ1-1; D is uncertain. Germline V gene data show CDR1 as SEHNR and CDR2 as FQNEAQ (reference sequence). The CDR3 covers 12 residues. DNA of the CDR3: TGTTCCAGCAGCCCAGGATTGCCAGAAGCTTTCTTT. Encoded protein: CSSSPGLPEAFF.

The rearrangement links TRBV27 to TRBJ2-1; 8 bases are a match to TRBD1. Per the germline V gene, CDR1 is MNHEY and CDR2 is SMNVEV (reference sequence). The CDR3 length is 16 residues. V lost 5 bases, J lost 3 bases, and 9 bases stayed unmatched. This CDR3 is CASSPRGDRNYNEQFF. The CDR3 bases are TGTGCCAGCAGTCCTCGAGGGGACAGGAACTACAATGAGCAGTTCTTC.

The rearrangement uses TRBV7-2 and TRBJ1-5, with a tentative D call TRBD1 (5 bases). V was cut by 1 base and J by 3 bases, with 10 bases left in between. The CDR3 extends over 15 amino acids. Germline V gene data show CDR1 as SGHTA and CDR2 as FQGNSA. The CDR3 here is CASSLGGGNNQPQHF. The CDR3 DNA reads as TGTGCCAGCAGCTTAGGGGGGGGGAACAATCAGCCCCAGCATTTT.

The count of this clone is one. The chain joins TRBV7-9 to TRBJ1-4; 8 bases line up with TRBD1. With 4 bases clipped from V and 7 bases from J, the junction kept 11 bases outside the gene matches. Germline assignment: CDR1 SEHNR and CDR2 FQNEAQ (reference sequence). CDR3 size: 16 residues. The CDR3 loop reads CASSSSRTGRGEKLFF. DNA for the CDR3: TGTGCCAGCAGCTCTAGCAGGACAGGGCGAGGTGAAAAACTGTTTTTT.

The chain employs TRBV5-6 and TRBJ2-3, with D possibly matching TRBD1 (6 bases). The CDR3 sequence is 14 residues long. Trimming pared 1 base from V and 6 bases from J, leaving 12 bases between. Looked up from germline, CDR1 is SGHDT and CDR2 is YYEEEE. The CDR3 DNA reads as TGTGCCAGCAGCTTGACAGGGTTGACGGATACGCAGTATTTT. Residues: CASSLTGLTDTQYF.

As regards this clone: Germline and junction disagree at one end, which may indicate a read error. CDR3 sequence (DNA): TGTGCTAGCAGTATATCCGGGGGTGCTAATGAAAAACTGTTTTTT. The encoded protein is CASSISGGANEKLFF. The gene calls are TRBV7-3 and TRBJ1-4, with D maybe TRBD1 (5 bases). Germline assignment: CDR1 SGHTA and CDR2 FQGTGA. The CDR3 has 15 amino acids.

This clone was counted between two and nine times. CDR3 amino acids: CASSHYNEQFF. The CDR3 DNA sequence: TGTGCCAGCAGCCACTACAATGAGCAGTTCTTC. The chain is built from TRBV11-2 and TRBJ2-1; D not resolved. Trimming pared 5 bases from V and 3 bases from J, leaving 2 bases between. The CDR3 sequence is 11 residues long. The V gene's germline CDR1 is SGHAT and CDR2 FQNNGV.

This clone was observed a single time. CDR3 DNA: TGTGCCAGCAGCCCAGGCGTAATCTCCTACGAGCAGTACTTC. It translates to CASSPGVISYEQYF. This chain joins TRBV7-9 and TRBJ2-7; the D is unclear. CDR1 and CDR2 (germline): SEHNR, FQNEAQ (reference sequence). This CDR3 is 14 amino acids long. Between the trimmed V and J ends, which lost 5 bases and 0 bases, there was a span of 11 bases.

V gene TRBV6-5 combines with J gene TRBJ1-2; the D is unclear. Trimming removed 0 bases at V and 2 bases at J, with 4 bases between. This CDR3 spans 13 amino acids. Germline V gene data show CDR1 as MNHEY and CDR2 as SVGAGI. CDR3 sequence reads: CASSYSRNYGYTF. CDR3 DNA sequence: TGTGCCAGCAGTTACTCCAGGAACTATGGCTACACCTTC.

This chain links TRBV9 with TRBJ1-2; D gene uncertain. The CDR3 extends over 12 amino acids. CDR1 is SGDLS, CDR2 YYNGEE, per germline. The V end lost 0 bases, the J end lost 8 bases, and 8 bases lay between the germline ends. The CDR3 region has the DNA TGTGCCAGCAGCGTAGAAGGGAGAGGCTACACCTTC. Amino acid sequence: CASSVEGRGYTF.

This chain connects TRBV30 to TRBJ1-5; D possibly corresponds to TRBD1 (5 bases). V was clipped by 0 bases and J by 7 bases, with 19 bases between them. The CDR3 consists of 16 residues. CDR1 and CDR2 from the germline V gene are GTSNPN and SVGIG (reference sequence). This chain's CDR3 is CAWSVRGLRGGQPQHF. The CDR3 nucleotides read TGTGCCTGGAGTGTAAGGGGACTCCGGGGAGGACAGCCCCAGCATTTT.

V is TRBV5-4 and J is TRBJ2-7; D may be TRBD1 (5 bases). V shed 4 bases and J shed 3 bases, with 8 bases lying between them. This CDR3 has 12 residues. From germline, CDR1 is SGHNT and CDR2 YYREEE (reference sequence). In DNA, the CDR3 is TGTGCCAGCAGCGTTGACAGCTACGAGCAGTACTTC. Translated: CASSVDSYEQYF.

The chain has TRBV7-8 and TRBJ2-3; 8 bases match TRBD2. Germline CDR1 and CDR2: SGHVS and FQNEAQ. V gave up 5 bases and J gave up 5 bases; unmatched junction bases: 12. The CDR3 has 16 amino acids. CDR3 nucleotide sequence: TGTGCCAGCAGCGCAATGGCCCGGGAGGGAGGAGATACGCAGTATTTT. This sequence encodes CASSAMAREGGDTQYF.

V is TRBV21-1 and J is TRBJ2-2; the table's TRBD1 call for D was not verified on the DNA. TRBV21-1 is listed as a pseudogene. This CDR3 contains 14 residues. The CDR3 spells CARGPDRGFGELFF. The CDR3 region has the DNA TGTGCCAGGGGGCCGGACAGGGGATTCGGGGAGCTGTTTTTT.

This chain links TRBV7-2 with TRBJ2-7; D is possibly TRBD1 (5 bases). V was clipped by 1 base and J by 6 bases, with 16 bases between them. CDR3 length: 15 residues. In germline, CDR1 is SGHTA, CDR2 FQGNSA. The DNA for the CDR3 is TGTGCCAGCAGCTTAGGGGGCGGTTCCCCTGGCGAGCAGTACTTC. Protein product: CASSLGGGSPGEQYF.

Notes on this clone: One end of the junction fails to match germline, which may point to a read error. The chain uses TRBV7-9 and TRBJ2-5; D ambiguous. Germline CDR1 reads SEHNR; CDR2 reads FQNEAQ (reference sequence). The CDR3 sequence is 15 residues long. The CDR3 here is CSSSLGWLVEETQYF. The CDR3 nucleotides are TGTTCCAGCAGCTTAGGCTGGCTAGTGGAAGAGACCCAGTACTTC.

The V call is TRBV19, the J call TRBJ1-5; unclear D gene. The germline gives CDR1 LNHDA, CDR2 SQIVND (reference sequence). Trimming took 3 bases from V and 7 from J, leaving 7 bases between them. The CDR3 sequence is 12 residues long. The CDR3 DNA reads as TGTGCCAGTAGTATCCCTCCCCAGCCCCAGCATTTT. Protein sequence: CASSIPPQPQHF.

This chain joins TRBV7-6 and TRBJ1-5, with 7 nucleotides matching TRBD1. V was clipped by 5 bases and J by 3 bases; unmatched bases: 7. From germline, CDR1 is SGHVS and CDR2 FNYEAQ. The CDR3 has 15 amino acids. In nucleotides, the CDR3 is TGTGCCAGCAGCCTAACAGGGGAATTCAATCAGCCCCAGCATTTT. Translating it yields CASSLTGEFNQPQHF. The variable domain in full, completed from reference TRBV7-6 and TRBJ1-5, reads GAGVSQSPRYKVTKRGQDVALRCDPISGHVSLYWYRQALGQGPEFLTYFNYEAQQDKSGLPNDRFSAERPEGSISTLTIQRTEQRDSAMYRCASSLTGEFNQPQHFGDGTRLSIL.

J is TRBJ2-7 and V is TRBV28, with 8 bases identical to TRBD2. The ends lost 11 bases at V and 4 bases at J; junction bases unmatched: 7. Germline loops: CDR1 MDHEN, CDR2 SYDVKM. The CDR3 runs 12 residues. CDR3 DNA: TGTGCCTCCATAGCGGGAACGTACGAGCAGTACTTC. This gives the protein CASIAGTYEQYF.

The chain uses TRBV4-1 and TRBJ1-5; 11 bases fit TRBD1. There are 15 residues in the CDR3. The germline V gene encodes CDR1 MGHRA and CDR2 YSYEKL. V gave up 4 bases and J gave up 4 bases; unmatched junction bases: 3. The CDR3 bases are TGCGCCAGCAGCCTCCGGGACAGGGGGAATCAGCCCCAGCATTTT. Amino acid sequence: CASSLRDRGNQPQHF.

The chain joins TRBV5-1 to TRBJ1-2; D possibly corresponds to TRBD1 (6 bases). The ends were cut back, 0 bases at V and 6 bases at J, with 12 bases in the middle. Germline CDR1 reads SGHRS; CDR2 reads YFSETQ. The CDR3 contains 14 residues. In DNA form, the CDR3 reads TGCGCCAGCAGCTTGGTGGGGGCGGTTGATGGCTACACCTTC. Translating gives CASSLVGAVDGYTF.

The rearrangement uses TRBV5-4 and TRBJ1-1; 8 bases are a match to TRBD1. The junction had 7 bases not matched to a gene; V was cut back by 4 bases and J by 5 bases. The CDR3 loop spans 14 amino acids. The germline V gene encodes CDR1 SGHNT and CDR2 YYREEE (reference sequence). The CDR3 reads CASSRTGRRTEAFF. CDR3 nucleotide sequence: TGTGCCAGCAGCCGGACAGGGCGGAGGACTGAAGCTTTCTTT.

The chain combines TRBV5-6 with TRBJ2-5, with D possibly matching TRBD2 (6 bases). The germline V and J ends were trimmed by 1 base and 2 bases, with 9 bases remaining between them. Germline loops: CDR1 SGHDT, CDR2 YYEEEE. The CDR3 is 14 amino acids. The CDR3 coding sequence is TGTGCCAGCAGCTTGACTAGCAGGCAAGAGACCCAGTACTTC. This sequence encodes CASSLTSRQETQYF. Together with reference TRBV5-6 and TRBJ2-5, the CDR3 gives the full variable domain: DAGVTQSPTHLIKTRGQQVTLRCSPKSGHDTVSWYQQALGQGPQFIFQYYEEEERQRGNFPDRFSGHQFPNYSSELNVNALLLGDSALYLCASSLTSRQETQYFGPGTRLLVL.

The chain couples TRBV27 to TRBJ2-1, with TRBD2 identical over 12 bases. Germline CDR1 reads MNHEY; CDR2 reads SMNVEV (reference sequence). This CDR3 spans 16 amino acids. Trimming took 5 bases from V and 2 from J; bases not matched to a gene: 4. CDR3 nucleotides: TGTGCCAGCAGTGACGGACTAGCGGGGACCTACAATGAGCAGTTCTTC. This codes for CASSDGLAGTYNEQFF.